What follows are 17 T cell receptor beta chains derived from one specimen sequenced in a study of blood T cell repertoires in COVID-19. Measured with immunoSEQ multiplex PCR; TCRdb has only the in-frame clones, and not every one. This table has more than 250,000 clones, approximately 88% appearing once. Sequenced sample: peripheral blood. The receptors were sampled from a woman between 25 and 40 years old with COVID-19, enrolled during active disease.

This chain joins TRBV10-2 and TRBJ2-3; D is unclear. Germline CDR1 reads WSHSY; CDR2 reads SAAADI. V dropped 6 bases and J dropped 0 bases, with 10 bases sitting between them. CDR3 length: 14 residues. This chain's CDR3 is CASRGSTSTDTQYF. The CDR3 region has the DNA TGCGCCAGCAGGGGTAGCACCAGCACAGATACGCAGTATTTT.

This chain joins TRBV3-1 (or the pseudogene TRBV3-2) and TRBJ2-1, with D tentatively TRBD2 (6 bases). The CDR3 loop spans 13 amino acids. The germline V gene encodes CDR1 LGHDT and CDR2 YNNKEL (reference sequence). V lost 4 bases, J lost 5 bases, and 9 bases lay in between. The CDR3 coding sequence is TGTGCCAGCAGCCTGACTAGTCACAATGAGCAGTTCTTC. It encodes CASSLTSHNEQFF.

The chain employs TRBV30 and TRBJ1-2, with 7 bases identical to TRBD1. CDR3 size: 13 residues. The germline V gene has CDR1 GTSNPN and CDR2 SVGIG (reference sequence). Trimming cost V 0 bases and J 4 bases; bases outside gene matches: 2. This chain's CDR3 is CAWSVGGTYGYTF. CDR3 nucleotides: TGTGCCTGGAGTGTAGGGGGCACCTATGGCTACACCTTC.

The chain combines TRBV27 with TRBJ2-7; D is unresolved. The CDR3 contains 13 residues. The germline CDR1 and CDR2 sequences are MNHEY and SMNVEV (reference sequence). Trimming left V 0 bases short and J 5 bases short, with 8 bases between. The CDR3: CASSLSRSHEQYV. CDR3 bases: TGTGCCAGCAGTTTATCGCGCTCGCACGAGCAGTACGTC.

The chain employs TRBV10-3 and TRBJ1-1, with TRBD1 identical over 7 bases. The CDR3 runs 15 residues. V lost 4 bases and J lost 3; bases outside the gene matches: 8. CDR1 ENHRY and CDR2 SYGVKD come from the germline V gene. CDR3 amino acids: CAISGSPTGDTEAFF. The CDR3 region has the DNA TGTGCCATCAGTGGGTCCCCCACAGGGGACACTGAAGCTTTCTTT.

The J gene is TRBJ1-1, the V gene TRBV29-1; 7 bases map to TRBD1. Looked up from germline, CDR1 is SQVTM and CDR2 is ANQGSEA. Trimming cost V 7 bases and J 2 bases; bases outside gene matches: 4. CDR3 length equals 12 residues. DNA for the CDR3: TGCAGCGCAGGGGGTCCAAACACTGAAGCTTTCTTT. Its protein product is CSAGGPNTEAFF.

The chain carries TRBV27 and TRBJ2-7, with D possibly matching TRBD1 (5 bases). From germline, CDR1 is MNHEY and CDR2 SMNVEV (reference sequence). V was clipped by 5 bases and J by 4 bases, with 21 bases between them. The CDR3 length is 16 residues. Here the CDR3 DNA reads TGTGCCAGCAGTCCCCTTCATGGGGCAGGGCCTTACGAGCAGTACGTC. As protein: CASSPLHGAGPYEQYV.

The V call is TRBV6-1, the J call TRBJ2-3; TRBD1 matches 8 bases. V lost 0 bases to trimming and J lost 1 base; unmatched junction nucleotides: 9. CDR3 length: 18 residues. Looked up from germline, CDR1 is MNHNS and CDR2 is SASEGT. The DNA for the CDR3 is TGTGCCAGCAGTGAAGCGCTTCTCAGGGGGCCGGGCACAGATACGCAGTATTTT. This sequence encodes CASSEALLRGPGTDTQYF.

The chain employs TRBV27 and TRBJ1-1, with D unclear. The CDR3 sequence is 14 residues long. Germline CDR1 MNHEY, CDR2 SMNVEV (reference sequence). Trimming shortened V by 3 bases and J by 5 bases, and 13 bases separated the two germline ends. The CDR3 is CASSFSTGVTEAFF. The CDR3 DNA reads TGTGCCAGCAGTTTTTCCACCGGGGTTACTGAAGCTTTCTTT.

The CDR3 sequence: CASSDSGGNRDTQYF. The CDR3 DNA reads as TGTGCCAGCAGTGATAGCGGGGGGAACAGAGATACGCAGTATTTT. V and J are TRBV2 and TRBJ2-3, with TRBD2 identical over 10 bases. The CDR3 has 15 amino acids. Germline-derived CDR1 and CDR2 are SNHLY and FYNNEI. After removal of 3 bases from V and 5 bases from J, the junction contained 5 bases not matched to a gene.

J is TRBJ1-2 and V is TRBV3-1 (or the pseudogene TRBV3-2); the D gene is possibly TRBD1 (5 bases). CDR1 is LGHDT and CDR2 is YNNKEL in the germline V gene (reference sequence). The CDR3 is made up of 13 amino acids. V was trimmed by 0 bases and J by 11 bases, leaving 13 bases between them. CDR3 DNA sequence: TGTGCCAGCAGCCAAGAAGGGGCCGTGGGATACACCTTC. This gives the protein CASSQEGAVGYTF.

This sequence joins TRBV19 and TRBJ1-2; 9 bases line up with TRBD1. The CDR3 loop spans 17 amino acids. Germline V gene sequence: CDR1 LNHDA, CDR2 SQIVND (reference sequence). The J segment lost 6 bases and the V segment lost 5 bases, leaving 16 bases of the junction unmatched. In DNA form, the CDR3 reads TGTGCCAGTAGTGACCCCGGGACAGGGATCAGAAGGGATGGCTACACCTTC. This gives the protein CASSDPGTGIRRDGYTF.

This chain joins TRBV10-3 and TRBJ2-1, with TRBD2 matching 10 bases. This CDR3 is 17 amino acids long. Unmatched junction bases numbered 8, after V lost 5 bases and J lost 1 base. CDR1 is ENHRY, CDR2 SYGVKD, per germline. The CDR3 spells CAISLSLSGGSYNEQFF. CDR3 sequence (DNA): TGTGCCATCAGTCTCTCGCTTAGCGGGGGGTCCTACAATGAGCAGTTCTTC.

This clone was seen a single time. The chain recombines TRBV5-8 with TRBJ2-1; a weak D match, TRBD2 (6 bases). V was shortened by 4 bases and J by 7 bases, with 15 bases between the two germline ends. This CDR3 has 14 amino acids. CDR1 and CDR2 from the germline V gene are SGHTS and YDEGEE. The chain's CDR3 is CASSPHPTSNEQFF. DNA of the CDR3: TGTGCCAGCAGCCCTCACCCGACTAGTAATGAGCAGTTCTTC. The entire variable domain, with the rest obtained from reference TRBV5-8 and TRBJ2-1, is as follows: EAGVTQSPTHLIKTRGQQATLRCSPISGHTSVYWYQQALGLGLQFLLWYDEGEERNRGNFPPRFSGRQFPNYSSELNVNALELEDSALYLCASSPHPTSNEQFFGPGTRLTVL.

This sequence joins TRBV5-1 and TRBJ2-3, with 7 bases matching TRBD1. V lost 0 bases, J lost 6 bases, and 13 bases stayed unmatched. Looked up from germline, CDR1 is SGHRS and CDR2 is YFSETQ. The CDR3 is 17 amino acids. The DNA of the CDR3 is TGCGCCAGCAGCTTGGGGACGTCAGGGGGATCCGGGGATACGCAGTATTTT. This gives the protein CASSLGTSGGSGDTQYF. Full variable domain (missing parts from reference TRBV5-1 and TRBJ2-3): KAGVTQTPRYLIKTRGQQVTLSCSPISGHRSVSWYQQTPGQGLQFLFEYFSETQRNKGNFPGRFSGRQFSNSRSEMNVSTLELGDSALYLCASSLGTSGGSGDTQYFGPGTRLTVL.

The V and J genes are TRBV6-1 and TRBJ2-1; 8 bases are a match to TRBD1. This CDR3 comprises 15 residues. With V trimmed by 2 bases and J by 3 bases, 3 bases remained unmatched. Germline CDR1 and CDR2: MNHNS and SASEGT. Here the CDR3 reads CASSENDRGYNEQFF. CDR3 nucleotide sequence: TGTGCCAGCAGTGAAAACGACAGGGGCTACAATGAGCAGTTCTTC.

The chain links TRBV11-2 to TRBJ2-1; TRBD1 matches 9 bases. After removal of 5 bases from V and 4 bases from J, the junction contained 6 bases not matched to a gene. In germline, CDR1 is SGHAT, CDR2 FQNNGV. The CDR3 loop spans 15 amino acids. CDR3 nucleotide sequence: TGTGCCAGCAGCGGGGGACAGGGACCTTACAATGAGCAGTTCTTC. Translation: CASSGGQGPYNEQFF.